This T cell receptor beta chain originates from a study of blood T cell repertoires in COVID-19 (TCRdb year 2020). The study in broad terms: Collaborator samples came from the United States, Italy and Spain and covered acute and convalescent phases of COVID-19. The material from the prospective study consisted of cDNA or gDNA derived from T cells, B-cell-depleted T cells, or PBMCs. The dataset comprised deeply sampled blood TCRbeta repertoires from subjects exposed to, actively infected with, or recovered from COVID-19. The repertoires were made available in a free public database intended to serve as a resource for research on the immune response to SARS-CoV-2. The samples were drawn from two sources: the first 160 participants of the ongoing ImmuneRACE study, and 950 to 1,500 subjects contributed by 6 global collaborators. Nearly every sample came with metadata listing a de-identified subject ID, COVID-19 status, age in years and sex. HLA class I and class II types, where available, came from metadata supplied by the sample provider rather than from assay-based typing.

General study outcomes and caveats: Clinical and demographic metadata were provided uncurated, with the amount varying by source and participant.

TCRbeta CDR3 regions were amplified from genomic DNA by means of the immunoSEQ Assay, a bias-controlled multiplex PCR. Regarding the original processing steps: Nucleated cell counts per sample were estimated from amplification of reference gene primers within the assay. Sequence reads were collapsed and filtered to measure the absolute abundance of every unique TCRbeta CDR3 rearrangement. For each sample, productive Simpson clonality was calculated as the square root of Simpson's diversity index across productive rearrangements. TCRdb's version of the immuneACCESS table is confined to in-frame rearrangements and falls short of the full clone set. An unresolved V gene accounts for under half of the shortfall where checked; the remainder is of unknown origin. V and J calls plus clone size are reproduced from that table; the DNA served to infer D and trimming. The sample table contains 85,000 to 120,000 clones; only one count was recorded for about 80% of them. The ten largest clones take up around 4% of the sample.

Trimming takes 4 bases from V and 1 base from J, and the germline ends sit 10 bases apart. From the germline V gene (reference sequence), CDR1 is PRHDT and CDR2 is FYEKMQ. From cysteine to phenylalanine, the CDR3 is 14 amino acids long. Kept here is only the CDR3 DNA, which spans 42 bases and is read in frame from base 1. With respect to this clone: The antigen this receptor binds is unknown. The record has no base qualities; no much larger clone is one base away.

Each collaborating institution followed its own protocols to collect whole blood in K2EDTA tubes. Collaborator samples were shipped for TCRbeta analysis as frozen whole blood, isolated PBMCs, or DNA extracted from either sample type. The rearranged chain carries TRBV13 and TRBJ2-5; no D gene call is confident. The receptor comes from a human donor in a cohort sampled during active COVID-19. Sample: peripheral blood. Read as DNA, the sequence is TGTGCCAGCAGCTCAGAGTCAGGCCAAGAGACCCAGTACTTC. Translated, this is CASSSESGQETQYF.